The rows below give T cell receptor beta chains drawn from one sample of a study of blood T cell repertoires in COVID-19. Sequenced by immunoSEQ multiplex PCR; TCRdb stores in-frame clones only, minus some. The table shows approximately 150,000 clones, with under 85% occurring only once. What was sequenced was peripheral blood. The receptors shown here come from a human donor in a cohort sampled during active COVID-19. Each CDR3 is given with its conserved first and last residue. D genes are given only for firm matches. Some rows mark clone size as missing; the rest say once, few, many or name a class of expanded clone.

V gene	J gene	D gene	clone size	CDR3 protein	CDR3 DNA
TRBV6-5	TRBJ2-2	TRBD2	.	CASRLTSGSSGELFF	TGTGCCAGCAGGTTGACTAGCGGGAGTTCCGGGGAGCTGTTTTTT
TRBV3-1/TRBV3-2	TRBJ2-3	TRBD2	.	CASSQDRGGRADTQYF	TGTGCCAGCAGCCAAGATCGGGGCGGGAGGGCAGATACGCAGTATTTT
TRBV5-1	TRBJ2-3	.	.	CASCLDRRGTDTQYF	TGCGCCAGCTGTCTGGATCGTCGGGGGACAGATACGCAGTATTTT
TRBV2	TRBJ2-5	.	.	CASRFTTETQYF	TGTGCCAGCAGATTTACAACGGAGACCCAGTACTTC
TRBV7-3	TRBJ2-3	TRBD2	.	CASSLYSGSMSPQYF	TGTGCCAGCAGCCTTTATAGCGGGAGCATGTCACCGCAGTATTTT
TRBV4-1	TRBJ2-1	TRBD2	.	CASSDPSGENNEQFF	TGCGCCAGCAGCGATCCTAGCGGGGAAAACAATGAGCAGTTCTTC
TRBV19	TRBJ1-2	TRBD1	.	CASSSPGQGAPNYGYTF	TGTGCCAGTAGTAGCCCGGGACAGGGGGCTCCTAACTATGGCTACACCTTC
TRBV14	TRBJ2-7	TRBD2	.	CASSPRIRSGMLYEQYF	TGTGCCAGCAGCCCAAGAATTAGGAGCGGGATGCTCTACGAGCAGTACTTC
TRBV9	TRBJ2-2	TRBD1	.	CASSWTGDTGELFF	TGTGCCAGCAGCTGGACAGGGGACACCGGGGAGCTGTTTTTT
TRBV5-5	TRBJ1-1	.	.	CASSLGVSGDKAFF	TGTGCCAGCAGCTTGGGAGTATCCGGGGACAAGGCTTTCTTT
TRBV6-5	TRBJ1-2	TRBD1	once	CASSMGQGIYGYTF	TGTGCCAGCAGTATGGGACAGGGGATCTATGGCTACACCTTC
TRBV19	TRBJ2-7	.	.	CASSIDNYYEQYF	TGTGCCAGTAGTATAGACAACTACTACGAGCAGTACTTC
TRBV29-1	TRBJ1-5	.	.	CSVGGGDQPQHF	TGCAGCGTTGGAGGGGGGGATCAGCCCCAGCATTTT
TRBV7-9	TRBJ1-4	.	.	CASSHRRAHNEKLFF	TGTGCCAGCAGCCATCGGAGGGCCCATAATGAAAAACTGTTTTTT
TRBV7-2	TRBJ2-2	TRBD1	.	CASSLVGTGKDLELFF	TGTGCCAGCAGCTTAGTTGGGACAGGGAAGGACTTGGAGCTGTTTTTT
TRBV5-5	TRBJ2-5	TRBD1	.	CASSWRQGARQETQYF	TGTGCCAGCAGCTGGAGACAGGGGGCGCGGCAAGAGACCCAGTACTTC
TRBV19	TRBJ2-1	TRBD2	once	CASSSSGPSSYNEQFF	TGTGCCAGTAGTTCTAGCGGGCCCAGCTCCTACAATGAGCAGTTCTTC
TRBV29-1	TRBJ2-2	.	.	CSVEFTRPGELFF	TGCAGCGTTGAATTTACTAGACCCGGGGAGCTGTTTTTT
TRBV6-1	TRBJ1-1	TRBD1	.	CASSDRGLTEAFF	TGTGCCAGCAGTGACAGGGGGCTGACTGAAGCTTTCTTT
TRBV7-2	TRBJ2-1	TRBD2	few	CASSLGVTGGNEQFF	TGTGCCAGCAGCTTAGGGGTGACGGGGGGGAATGAGCAGTTCTTC
TRBV7-2	TRBJ2-7	TRBD2	few	CASSLEVAGIYEQYF	TGTGCCAGCAGCTTAGAGGTAGCGGGCATCTACGAGCAGTACTTC
TRBV7-2	TRBJ1-4	TRBD1	.	CASSFQQGLGEKLFF	TGTGCCAGCAGCTTCCAACAGGGGCTCGGTGAAAAACTGTTTTTT
TRBV4-1	TRBJ2-3	TRBD2	.	CASSLPSGSQDTQYF	TGCGCCAGCAGCCTACCTAGCGGGAGTCAAGATACGCAGTATTTT
TRBV7-9	TRBJ2-1	TRBD2	.	CASTGTSGRNNEQFF	TGTGCCAGCACCGGGACTAGCGGGAGGAACAATGAGCAGTTCTTC
TRBV9	TRBJ1-3	TRBD1	.	CASSVASGTGESGNTIYF	TGTGCCAGCAGCGTAGCTTCCGGGACAGGGGAATCCGGAAACACCATATATTTT
TRBV7-8	TRBJ2-2	.	.	CASSLRGTGELFF	TGTGCCAGCAGCTTACGGGGTACCGGGGAGCTGTTTTTT
TRBV28	TRBJ2-3	.	.	CASTTLRDWSTDTQYF	TGTGCCAGCACCACCCTACGGGACTGGAGCACAGATACGCAGTATTTT
TRBV14	TRBJ1-4	TRBD1	.	CASSPQGAREKLFF	TGTGCCAGCAGCCCACAGGGGGCTAGGGAAAAACTGTTTTTT
TRBV6-5	TRBJ2-5	.	.	CASSTGSGGETQYF	TGTGCCAGCAGTACGGGATCCGGGGGAGAGACCCAGTACTTC
TRBV27	TRBJ2-3	TRBD2	.	CASSPLASGSADTQYF	TGTGCCAGCAGTCCACTAGCGTCAGGGAGCGCAGATACGCAGTATTTT
TRBV19	TRBJ2-1	TRBD2	.	CASSPVGLPSYNEQFF	TGTGCCAGTAGTCCGGTGGGACTACCTTCCTACAATGAGCAGTTCTTC
TRBV28	TRBJ2-5	TRBD1	.	CASSFRQGETQYF	TGTGCCAGCAGTTTTAGACAGGGGGAGACCCAGTACTTC
TRBV25-1	TRBJ1-2	.	.	CASSAYREGGGYTF	TGTGCCAGCAGTGCGTACAGGGAAGGCGGTGGCTACACCTTC
TRBV5-4	TRBJ1-6	.	.	CASRGSSYNSPLHF	TGTGCCAGCAGGGGGAGCTCCTATAATTCACCCCTCCACTTT
TRBV2	TRBJ1-6	TRBD1	few	CASSFRGQGAGGNSPLHF	TGTGCCAGCTCCTTCCGAGGACAGGGGGCAGGGGGCAATTCACCCCTCCACTTT